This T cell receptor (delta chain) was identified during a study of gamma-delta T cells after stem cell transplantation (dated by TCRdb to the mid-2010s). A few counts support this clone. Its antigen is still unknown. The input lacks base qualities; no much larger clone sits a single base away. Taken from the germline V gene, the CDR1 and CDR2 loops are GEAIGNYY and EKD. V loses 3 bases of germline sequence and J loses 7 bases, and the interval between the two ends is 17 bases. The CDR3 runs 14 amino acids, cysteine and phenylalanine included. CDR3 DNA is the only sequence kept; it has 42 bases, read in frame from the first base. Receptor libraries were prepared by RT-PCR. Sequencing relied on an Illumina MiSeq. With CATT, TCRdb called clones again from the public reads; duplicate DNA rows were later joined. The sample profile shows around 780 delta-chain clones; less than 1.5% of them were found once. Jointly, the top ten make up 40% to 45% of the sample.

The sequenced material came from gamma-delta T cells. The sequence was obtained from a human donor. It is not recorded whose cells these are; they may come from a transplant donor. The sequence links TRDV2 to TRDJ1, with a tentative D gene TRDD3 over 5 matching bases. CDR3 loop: CACDRLGSKFKLIF. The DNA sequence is TGTGCCTGTGACCGGCTGGGATCCAAGTTTAAACTCATCTTT.